The rows below give T cell receptor beta chains drawn from one sample of a study of T-cell reconstitution after alpha-beta-depleted transplantation in children. One entry per CDR3 protein, called by TCRdb with MiXCR from the PCR reads. The sample shows some 500,000 distinct CDR3 sequences, around 20% of them seen only once. This specimen consisted of PBMCs from the stem cell graft donor, obtained from the stem cell graft. These receptors originate from a human donor who donated a stem cell graft to a child with acute lymphoblastic leukemia. Both conserved end residues are part of each CDR3. D genes are given only for firm matches. A clone size is listed for some rows: how often the clone was seen (once, few, many), or a class if it is expanded.

d_gene | j_gene | v_gene | abundance | CDR3nt | CDR3aa
. | TRBJ1-1 | TRBV5-1 | . | TGCGCCAGCAGCTTGGACGGGTCGGGGCTCACTGAAGCTTTCTTT | CASSLDGSGLTEAFF
TRBD2 | TRBJ2-3 | TRBV7-2 | few | TGTGCCAGCAGCTTGCGACTAGCGGGAGGGAGGGATACGCAGTATTTT | CASSLRLAGGRDTQYF
. | TRBJ1-2 | TRBV4-1 | . | TGCGCCAGCAGCCACTACGGTGGCTACACCTTC | CASSHYGGYTF
TRBD2 | TRBJ2-2 | TRBV20-1 | few | TGCAGTGCTTCGACTAGCGGGAACACCGGGGAGCTGTTTTTT | CSASTSGNTGELFF
TRBD1 | TRBJ2-1 | TRBV5-1 | many | TGCGCCAGCCACGATCCCACAGGGGTGCCTGAGCAGTTCTTC | CASHDPTGVPEQFF
. | TRBJ1-6 | TRBV4-1 | . | TGCGCCAGACGCGGGCAGAATTCACCCCTCCACTTT | CARRGQNSPLHF
. | TRBJ2-3 | TRBV12-3/TRBV12-4 | . | TGTGCCAGCAGCCGTCAAGCGGGCCAAGGCCCGTGGGGAGATACAGATACGCAGTATTTT | CASSRQAGQGPWGDTDTQYF
. | TRBJ2-2 | TRBV5-6 | . | TGTGCCAGCAACCAGTTCACCGGGGAGCTGTTTTTT | CASNQFTGELFF
TRBD1 | TRBJ1-2 | TRBV7-2 | . | TGTGCCAGCAGCGGAGGGACAGGGCCTAACTATGGCTACACCTTC | CASSGGTGPNYGYTF
. | TRBJ1-1 | TRBV27 | . | TGTGCCAGCAGCCCCCCCGCCGGCCCTGAAGCTTTCTTT | CASSPPAGPEAFF
. | TRBJ2-5 | TRBV11-2 | few | TGTGCCAGCAGCTTTGCGTGGGAGACCCAGTACTTC | CASSFAWETQYF
TRBD1 | TRBJ1-2 | TRBV20-1 | . | TGCAGTGCCGGGGACAGGGGTCCCCTAGGCTACACCTTC | CSAGDRGPLGYTF
. | TRBJ2-7 | TRBV12-3/TRBV12-4 | . | TGTGCCAGCAGCTACCACGGGGCCTACGAGCAGTACTTC | CASSYHGAYEQYF
TRBD2 | TRBJ2-7 | TRBV10-2 | . | TGCGCCAGCAGGCCCTCGGGACTAGCGGGAGGCTACGAGCAGTACTTC | CASRPSGLAGGYEQYF
. | TRBJ1-5 | TRBV6-1 | few | TGTGCCAGCAGGGACACCATTAGCAATCAGCCCCAGCATTTT | CASRDTISNQPQHF
. | TRBJ2-1 | TRBV3-1 | few | TGTGCCAGCAGCCAAGATGGGAGGCTTGGCCCCTTC | CASSQDGRLGPF
. | TRBJ1-6 | TRBV7-9 | few | TGTGCCAGCAGCTCCGGGGAGCTTTTCCTCAAGAATTCACCCCTCCACTTT | CASSSGELFLKNSPLHF
TRBD2 | TRBJ2-3 | TRBV12-3/TRBV12-4 | . | TGTGCCAGCAGTGCTTCTAGCGGGAGGGCGGGAGATACGCAGTATTTT | CASSASSGRAGDTQYF
TRBD2 | TRBJ2-3 | TRBV11-1 | . | TGTGCCAGCAGCGGGTTGGCCTCTAGCGGGAGTGGAGCAGATACGCAGTATTTT | CASSGLASSGSGADTQYF
TRBD1 | TRBJ2-1 | TRBV27 | . | TGTGCCAGCAGTTCCCCGACAGGGGGCGAAGGTTATAGCTCCTACAATGAGCAGTTCTTC | CASSSPTGGEGYSSYNEQFF
. | TRBJ2-7 | TRBV9 | . | TGTGCCAGCAGCGCCGGGACACTCTCCTACGAGCAGTACTTC | CASSAGTLSYEQYF
TRBD2 | TRBJ2-7 | TRBV7-9 | . | TGTGCCAGCAGCTCCCGGACTAGCGGGACTGACTACGAGCAGTACTTC | CASSSRTSGTDYEQYF
. | TRBJ2-3 | TRBV12-3/TRBV12-4 | few | TGTGCCAGCAGTCTCTTGAGTGGGTTAGCGTCCCCCGCAGATACGCAGTATTTT | CASSLLSGLASPADTQYF
TRBD1 | TRBJ1-6 | TRBV12-3/TRBV12-4 | . | TGTGCCAGCAGTTTTTTAGGACAGGGAGATTCACCCCTCCACTTT | CASSFLGQGDSPLHF
. | TRBJ2-7 | TRBV28 | . | TGTGCCAGCAGTTATATTGGACAGACCAAGGTCTACGAGCAGTACTTC | CASSYIGQTKVYEQYF
TRBD1 | TRBJ1-6 | TRBV10-3 | . | TGTGCCATCAGGTCCGGGACAGGGTCTTCACCCCTCCACTTT | CAIRSGTGSSPLHF
TRBD1 | TRBJ2-7 | TRBV4-1 | few | TGCGCCAGCAGCCCCCGACAGGGCTTCTCCTACGAGCAGTACTTC | CASSPRQGFSYEQYF
. | TRBJ1-1 | TRBV12-3/TRBV12-4 | few | TGTGCCAGCGAATCGCAGGGGTGGACTGAAGCTTTCTTT | CASESQGWTEAFF
. | TRBJ1-1 | TRBV6-5 | . | TGTGCCAGCAGTTACTCCAGGGCTATGAACACTGAAGCTTTCTTT | CASSYSRAMNTEAFF
TRBD2 | TRBJ2-5 | TRBV5-1 | . | TGCGCCAGCAGCTTGACTAGCGTTGAAGAGACCCAGTACTTC | CASSLTSVEETQYF
. | TRBJ1-2 | TRBV10-3 | . | TGTGCCATCAGTGAGTCGACCGAGGGGGATGGCTACACCTTC | CAISESTEGDGYTF
TRBD2 | TRBJ2-1 | TRBV6-1 | . | TGTGCCAGCAGTCCAAGCGGGAGGGGTTCCAATGAGCAGTTCTTC | CASSPSGRGSNEQFF
. | TRBJ2-1 | TRBV25-1 | . | TGTGCCAGCAGTGGACAGCTCGATTCCTACAATGAGCAGTTCTTC | CASSGQLDSYNEQFF
. | TRBJ2-5 | TRBV12-3/TRBV12-4 | few | TGTGCCAGCAGCCCTGATTCGAGAGGGGAGACCCAGTACTTC | CASSPDSRGETQYF
. | TRBJ2-7 | TRBV2 | . | TGTGCCAGCAGTGAAGTCCAGGGGCAGTACTTC | CASSEVQGQYF
. | TRBJ2-1 | TRBV5-6 | . | TGTGCCAGCAGCTCGTGGTCCTACAATGAGCAGTTCTTC | CASSSWSYNEQFF
. | TRBJ2-7 | TRBV27 | few | TGTGCCAGCAGCTTGCTAGACAGGCGCTCCTACGAGCAGTACTTC | CASSLLDRRSYEQYF
TRBD2 | TRBJ2-1 | TRBV24-1 | . | TGTGCCACCAGTGATTTGAACGGGAGGGCCTATGAGCAGTTCTTC | CATSDLNGRAYEQFF
. | TRBJ2-1 | TRBV9 | few | TGTGCCAGCAGCGTAGACGGAGACAGCGACAATGAGCAGTTCTTC | CASSVDGDSDNEQFF
. | TRBJ2-2 | TRBV5-1 | many | TGTGCCAGCAGCTTGCGGGCAGCGAACACCGGGGAGCTGTTTTTT | CASSLRAANTGELFF
. | TRBJ2-1 | TRBV6-1 | few | TGTGCCAGCAGTGGTTCGGCCGTCAATGAGCAGTTCTTC | CASSGSAVNEQFF
. | TRBJ2-5 | TRBV4-1 | . | TGCGCCAGCAGCCAAGGACTCCTCGAGACCCAGTACTTC | CASSQGLLETQYF
. | TRBJ2-1 | TRBV6-1 | few | TGTGCCAGCAGTGAATTTTTCCGGGGGGCAGGCAATGAGCAGTTCTTC | CASSEFFRGAGNEQFF